Following are 17 T cell receptor beta chains from one sample sequenced in a study of control samples from healthy donors and cancer patients. Data came from immunoSEQ multiplex PCR; TCRdb stores just in-frame clones and leaves some out. The data show about 160,000 clones, approximately 96% seen once. The specimen was blood. The source of these receptors is a woman aged 40 to 50 in good health.

The chain recombines TRBV27 with TRBJ1-4; D is unclear. Germline V CDR1 and CDR2: MNHEY, SMNVEV (reference sequence). CDR3 length: 15 residues. Trimming took 2 bases from V and 3 from J, leaving 10 bases between them. The CDR3 DNA is TGTGCCAGCAGTTTACAGTACGGGGCTAATGAAAAACTGTTTTTT. Translated: CASSLQYGANEKLFF. Variable domain in full (rest from reference TRBV27 and TRBJ1-4): EAQVTQNPRYLITVTGKKLTVTCSQNMNHEYMSWYRQDPGLGLRQIYYSMNVEVTDKGDVPEGYKVSRKEKRNFPLILESPSPNQTSLYFCASSLQYGANEKLFFGSGTQLSVL.

The chain has TRBV6-5 and TRBJ2-4; D is unclear. Germline V gene lookup returns CDR1 MNHEY and CDR2 SVGAGI. The CDR3 loop spans 11 amino acids. V was clipped by 2 bases and J by 6 bases, with 2 bases between them. The CDR3 spells CASSYLNIQYF. As DNA, the CDR3 is TGTGCCAGCAGTTACCTAAACATTCAGTACTTC.

V is TRBV4-1 and J is TRBJ2-7; 10 positions agree with TRBD1. The CDR3 sequence is 15 residues long. The ends lost 1 base at V and 2 bases at J; junction bases unmatched: 2. Germline values: CDR1 MGHRA, CDR2 YSYEKL. CDR3 sequence (DNA): TGCGCCAGCAGCCAAGGACAGGGGGCGACCTACGAGCAGTACTTC. This codes for CASSQGQGATYEQYF.

This clone has only one observation. The V and J genes are TRBV11-2 and TRBJ2-1; D possibly corresponds to TRBD2 (6 bases). V lost 5 bases and J 3 bases, leaving 17 bases between the germline ends. The CDR3 is 16 residues long. Germline V gene sequence: CDR1 SGHAT, CDR2 FQNNGV. The CDR3 sequence: CASSQPPGTGYNEQFF. The CDR3 DNA reads as TGTGCCAGCAGCCAACCCCCCGGGACTGGCTACAATGAGCAGTTCTTC.

The J gene is TRBJ2-1, the V gene TRBV6-5; 8 nucleotides align to TRBD1. CDR1 and CDR2 from the germline V gene are MNHEY and SVGAGI. V dropped 8 bases and J dropped 4; count of bases not matched to a gene: 10. The CDR3 has 15 amino acids. As DNA, the CDR3 is TGTGCCAGCGATCTTGACAGGGGAAAGTACAATGAGCAGTTCTTC. Its translation: CASDLDRGKYNEQFF.

This chain connects TRBV12-5 to TRBJ2-7, with D possibly TRBD2 on 6 matching bases. The V gene lost 3 bases and the J gene lost 4 bases, with 7 bases spanning the gap. Looked up from germline, CDR1 is LGHNT and CDR2 is FRNRAP. This CDR3 contains 12 residues. The CDR3 nucleotides read TGTGCTAGTGGTTTTGGGACTTACGAGCAGTACTTC. It is translated as CASGFGTYEQYF.

V is TRBV4-1 and J is TRBJ1-3; no definite D call. Trimming removed 3 bases at V and 0 bases at J, with 12 bases between. The germline V gene encodes CDR1 MGHRA and CDR2 YSYEKL. The CDR3 is 16 residues long. This CDR3 is CASSQAGSNSGNTIYF. The CDR3 DNA follows: TGCGCCAGCAGCCAGGCGGGCTCCAACTCTGGAAACACCATATATTTT.

V is TRBV12-3 or TRBV12-4 and J is TRBJ1-2; 7 nucleotides match TRBD1. This CDR3 region has 13 residues. J was trimmed by 7 bases and V by 1 base; bases with no gene match: 3. As DNA, the CDR3 is TGTGCCAGCAGTTTAGAGGGGGCGAGTGGCTACACCTTC. This codes for CASSLEGASGYTF.

The chain combines TRBV18 with TRBJ1-5; possible D gene TRBD1, 5 bases. The V and J ends lost 2 bases and 5 bases respectively, with 13 bases between them. CDR1 and CDR2 from the germline V gene are KGHSH and LQKENI. The CDR3 runs 15 residues. CDR3 in DNA: TGTGCCAGCTCACCAAACCGGGGGAGTGATCAGCCCCAGCATTTT. Its translation: CASSPNRGSDQPQHF.

This sequence joins TRBV5-1 and TRBJ2-1; 8 bases are shared with TRBD2. This CDR3 has 16 amino acids. The J segment lost 6 bases and the V segment lost 5 bases, leaving 13 bases of the junction unmatched. In germline, CDR1 is SGHRS, CDR2 YFSETQ. The DNA of the CDR3 is TGCGCCAGCAGTTTCGGAGGGACTAGGAATATCAATGAGCAGTTCTTC. Translation: CASSFGGTRNINEQFF.

The sample holds one count of this clone. The V and J genes are TRBV4-3 and TRBJ2-3; TRBD2 might be the D (6 bases). From germline, CDR1 is LGHNA and CDR2 YSLEER. Trimming took 0 bases from V and 0 from J, leaving 10 bases between them. This CDR3 has 16 amino acids. The CDR3 is CASSQDGRTSTDTQYF. In DNA form, the CDR3 reads TGCGCCAGCAGCCAAGATGGGAGGACTAGCACAGATACGCAGTATTTT.

CDR3 sequence reads: CASSARQREAFF. CDR3 coding DNA: TGTGCCAGTAGTGCCCGACAGAGAGAAGCTTTCTTT. The chain employs TRBV19 and TRBJ1-1; D may be TRBD1 (5 bases). The CDR3 loop spans 12 amino acids. Germline-derived CDR1 and CDR2 are LNHDA and SQIVND (reference sequence). V lost 5 bases and J 8 bases, leaving 12 bases between the germline ends.

V is TRBV7-9 and J is TRBJ2-1; D call uncertain. V lost 5 bases and J lost 0, with 20 bases in between. The CDR3 consists of 18 residues. Per the germline V gene, CDR1 is SEHNR and CDR2 is FQNEAQ (reference sequence). The CDR3, as DNA: TGTGCCAGCAGCCGAGAGTTAGACTCATGGAGCTCCTACAATGAGCAGTTCTTC. Its translation is CASSRELDSWSSYNEQFF.

The rearrangement joins TRBV27 to TRBJ1-2; 8 bases fit TRBD1. The CDR3 runs 14 residues. J lost 3 bases, V lost 5 bases, and 5 bases had no gene match. Germline V lookup: CDR1 MNHEY, CDR2 SMNVEV (reference sequence). The CDR3 coding sequence is TGTGCCAGCAGTCGTCCGGGACAGGACTATGGCTACACCTTC. It specifies CASSRPGQDYGYTF.

The J gene is TRBJ2-3, the V gene TRBV11-2, with D hard to call. CDR3 length: 15 residues. Germline V gene data show CDR1 as SGHAT and CDR2 as FQNNGV. Between the trimmed V and J ends, which lost 5 bases and 2 bases, there was a span of 14 bases. The CDR3 DNA reads TGTGCCAGCAGCCCCTCCGCCACATACACAGATACGCAGTATTTT. It yields the protein CASSPSATYTDTQYF. Filled out from reference TRBV11-2 and TRBJ2-3, the complete variable domain reads EAGVAQSPRYKIIEKRQSVAFWCNPISGHATLYWYQQILGQGPKLLIQFQNNGVVDDSQLPKDRFSAERLKGVDSTLKIQPAKLEDSAVYLCASSPSATYTDTQYFGPGTRLTVL.

The rearrangement uses TRBV25-1 and TRBJ2-2; 12 bases agree with TRBD2. CDR1 MGHDK and CDR2 SYGVNS come from the germline V gene. The CDR3 extends over 17 amino acids. The junction had 1 base not matched to a gene; V was cut back by 0 bases and J by 2 bases. The CDR3 nucleotides read TGTGCCAGCAGTGAATACGGACTAGCGGGAAACACCGGGGAGCTGTTTTTT. Protein sequence: CASSEYGLAGNTGELFF.

The chain couples TRBV19 to TRBJ1-4; D call uncertain. With 9 bases removed from V and 7 bases from J, the gap between germline ends came to 15 bases. CDR1 is LNHDA, CDR2 SQIVND, per germline (reference sequence). The CDR3 consists of 13 residues. Here the CDR3 DNA reads TGTGCCAGCAGCTATAGTCTAGGTGAAAAACTGTTTTTT. As protein: CASSYSLGEKLFF.